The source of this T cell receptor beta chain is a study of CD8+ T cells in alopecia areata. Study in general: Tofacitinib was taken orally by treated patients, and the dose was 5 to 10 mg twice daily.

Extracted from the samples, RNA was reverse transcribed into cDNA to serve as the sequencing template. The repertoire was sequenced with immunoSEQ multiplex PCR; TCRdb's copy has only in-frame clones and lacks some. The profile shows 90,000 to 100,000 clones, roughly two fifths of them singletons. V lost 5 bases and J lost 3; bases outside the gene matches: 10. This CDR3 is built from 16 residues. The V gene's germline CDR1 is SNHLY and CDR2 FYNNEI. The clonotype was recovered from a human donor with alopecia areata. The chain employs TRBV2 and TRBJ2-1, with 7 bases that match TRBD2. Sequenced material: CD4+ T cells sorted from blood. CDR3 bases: TGTGCCAGCAGTCCCCGGGGGGTAGCCTACTACAATGAGCAGTTCTTC. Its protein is CASSPRGVAYYNEQFF.